One and the same sample provided the 16 T cell receptor beta chains below, sequenced in a study of OX40 agonist ivuxolimab in advanced cancers. TCRdb's copy holds only in-frame clones and misses some; the assay was immunoSEQ multiplex PCR. This sample has 75,000 or so clones, with almost 85% found just once. Material: CD4+ or CD8+ T cells sorted from blood, obtained in a trial of the OX40 agonist ivuxolimab. These receptors all stem from an adult with an advanced solid tumor such as melanoma, head and neck, liver or kidney cancer.

This clone was counted a few times. The J gene is TRBJ2-3, the V gene TRBV4-1, with unresolved D. The CDR3 sequence is 13 residues long. Deletions cut 1 base from V and 2 bases from J, with 4 bases between. CDR1 MGHRA and CDR2 YSYEKL come from the germline V gene. CDR3 sequence reads: CASSQGATDTQYF. Here the CDR3 DNA reads TGCGCCAGCAGCCAAGGGGCCACAGATACGCAGTATTTT.

The rearrangement uses TRBV13 and TRBJ2-2; a weak D match, TRBD2 (6 bases). Trimming pared 3 bases from V and 3 bases from J, leaving 11 bases between. CDR1 PRHDT and CDR2 FYEKMQ come from the germline V gene (reference sequence). This CDR3 comprises 15 residues. CDR3 in amino acids: CASSFGRGDTGELFF. Here the CDR3 DNA reads TGTGCCAGCAGCTTCGGTCGCGGGGACACCGGGGAGCTGTTTTTT.

The chain is built from TRBV4-1 and TRBJ2-1, with D perhaps TRBD2 (5 bases). This CDR3 is built from 14 residues. V was cut by 2 bases and J by 6 bases, with 11 bases left in between. Germline V CDR1 and CDR2: MGHRA, YSYEKL. This CDR3 reads CASSQSGWINEQFF. The CDR3 nucleotides are TGCGCCAGCAGCCAATCGGGGTGGATCAATGAGCAGTTCTTC.

This clone was detected a few times. The chain employs TRBV10-3 and TRBJ1-2; 10 bases line up with TRBD1. V shed 6 bases and J 1 base; nucleotides not matched to a gene: 8. The CDR3 length is 16 residues. The germline V gene has CDR1 ENHRY and CDR2 SYGVKD. The CDR3 region is CAIRVPGTGDNYGYTF. The CDR3 DNA reads TGTGCCATCAGAGTACCCGGGACAGGGGATAACTATGGCTACACCTTC.

This sequence joins TRBV6-6 and TRBJ2-7, with no clear D. CDR3 size: 14 residues. Germline CDR1 is MNHNY and CDR2 is SVGAGI (reference sequence). V was pared by 6 bases and J by 4 bases, with 16 bases between. As DNA, the CDR3 is TGTGCCAGCAGCTATGACAATGAATCATACGAGCAGTACTTC. This translates into CASSYDNESYEQYF.

The CDR3 loop reads CASTTTGGGYGEQFF. The CDR3 bases are TGTGCCAGCACTACAACTGGGGGCGGGTACGGTGAGCAGTTCTTC. V gene TRBV6-1 combines with J gene TRBJ2-1; D may be TRBD1 (6 bases). Germline V gene data show CDR1 as MNHNS and CDR2 as SASEGT. The CDR3 contains 15 residues. The V end was cut by 7 bases, the J end by 9 bases, with 22 bases between.

The chain couples TRBV6-5 to TRBJ1-3; D unclear. The CDR3 contains 11 residues. V was clipped by 9 bases and J by 0 bases, with 3 bases between them. Germline V gives CDR1 MNHEY, CDR2 SVGAGI. CDR3 nucleotide sequence: TGTGCCAGTTACTCTGGAAACACCATATATTTT. This sequence encodes CASYSGNTIYF.

J is TRBJ2-1 and V is TRBV6-5; D may be TRBD1 or TRBD2 (5 bases each). The germline gives CDR1 MNHEY, CDR2 SVGAGI. V was pared by 0 bases and J by 8 bases, with 14 bases between. This CDR3 comprises 15 residues. CDR3 in amino acids: CASSYSTQWGYEQFF. The CDR3 region has the DNA TGTGCCAGCAGTTACTCGACCCAATGGGGGTATGAGCAGTTCTTC.

The V call is TRBV15, the J call TRBJ1-1; D gene uncertain. The germline gives CDR1 LNHNV, CDR2 YYDKDF (reference sequence). Deletions cut 6 bases from V and 0 bases from J, with 8 bases between. There are 13 residues in the CDR3. Here the CDR3 reads CATRDQVNTEAFF. The CDR3 bases are TGTGCCACCAGGGATCAGGTGAACACTGAAGCTTTCTTT.

The chain recombines TRBV4-1 with TRBJ2-1; 8 bases match TRBD1. This CDR3 is built from 16 residues. Germline CDR1 and CDR2: MGHRA and YSYEKL. V shed 0 bases and J 6 bases; nucleotides not matched to a gene: 7. The CDR3 nucleotides read TGCGCCAGCAGCCAAGATAGACCCGGACAGGGCAATGAGCAGTTCTTC. It is translated as CASSQDRPGQGNEQFF.

V usage is TRBV5-1 and J usage is TRBJ2-5; 8 nucleotides line up with TRBD2. This CDR3 comprises 17 residues. Germline CDR1 reads SGHRS; CDR2 reads YFSETQ. V was clipped by 4 bases and J by 3 bases; unmatched bases: 14. This CDR3 is CASSIGSGVAGKETQYF. As DNA, the CDR3 is TGCGCCAGCAGCATCGGGTCGGGGGTAGCGGGGAAAGAGACCCAGTACTTC.

This clone was observed a handful of times. V and J are TRBV29-1 and TRBJ2-7; weak D call: TRBD1 (6 bases). The V end was cut by 4 bases, the J end by 4 bases, with 20 bases between. This CDR3 is 15 amino acids long. CDR1 SQVTM and CDR2 ANQGSEA come from the germline V gene. For the CDR3, the DNA is TGCAGCGTTGGGCATCTGGGGGCGCAAAAGTACGAGCAGTACTTC. The encoded protein is CSVGHLGAQKYEQYF.

The chain has TRBV6-5 and TRBJ2-7; D is possibly TRBD1 or TRBD2 (5 bases each). The CDR3 runs to 13 residues. Germline V lookup: CDR1 MNHEY, CDR2 SVGAGI. V lost 6 bases, J lost 6 bases, and 15 bases lay in between. The CDR3, as DNA: TGTGCCAGCAGGCCCGGCAGGGAGAGCGAGCAGTACTTC. This translates into CASRPGRESEQYF.

This chain links TRBV30 with TRBJ2-1; D is ambiguous. Between the trimmed V and J ends, which lost 0 bases and 8 bases, there was a span of 8 bases. Germline CDR1 GTSNPN, CDR2 SVGIG (reference sequence). The CDR3 is 12 amino acids. CDR3 sequence (DNA): TGTGCCTGGAGTGTTTTGTTCCATGAGCAGTTCTTC. Its protein is CAWSVLFHEQFF.

The rearrangement joins TRBV5-1 to TRBJ1-6, with a tentative D call TRBD1 (6 bases). In germline, CDR1 is SGHRS, CDR2 YFSETQ. This CDR3 comprises 15 residues. Trimming shortened V by 4 bases and J by 6 bases, and 14 bases separated the two germline ends. The CDR3 protein is CASSMTRGSNSPLHF. The CDR3 DNA sequence: TGCGCCAGCAGCATGACCAGGGGATCTAATTCACCCCTCCACTTT.

J is TRBJ2-7 and V is TRBV5-6, with 12 bases lining up with TRBD1. V lost 5 bases to trimming and J lost 7 bases; unmatched junction nucleotides: 10. The CDR3 is 15 residues long. Germline values: CDR1 SGHDT, CDR2 YYEEEE. For the CDR3, the DNA is TGTGCCAGCAGGGCGGGGACAGGGGGCTTCGGAGAGCAGTACTTC. Translating gives CASRAGTGGFGEQYF.